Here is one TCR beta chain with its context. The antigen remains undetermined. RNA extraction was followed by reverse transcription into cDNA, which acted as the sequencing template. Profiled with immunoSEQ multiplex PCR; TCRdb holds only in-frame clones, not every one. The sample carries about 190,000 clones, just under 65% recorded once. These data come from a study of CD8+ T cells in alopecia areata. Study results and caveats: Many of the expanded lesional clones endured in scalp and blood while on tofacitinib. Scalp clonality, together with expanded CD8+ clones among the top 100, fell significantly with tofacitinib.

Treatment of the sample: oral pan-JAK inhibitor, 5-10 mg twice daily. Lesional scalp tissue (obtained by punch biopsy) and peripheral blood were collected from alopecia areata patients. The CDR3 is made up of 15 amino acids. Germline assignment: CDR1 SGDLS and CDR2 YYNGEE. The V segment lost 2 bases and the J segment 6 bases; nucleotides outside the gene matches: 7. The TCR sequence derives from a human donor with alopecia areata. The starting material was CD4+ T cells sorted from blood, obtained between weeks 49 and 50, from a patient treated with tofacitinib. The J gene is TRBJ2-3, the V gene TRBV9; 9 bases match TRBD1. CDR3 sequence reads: CASSVGQGFVDTQYF. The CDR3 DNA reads TGTGCCAGCAGCGTGGGACAGGGATTTGTGGATACGCAGTATTTT.